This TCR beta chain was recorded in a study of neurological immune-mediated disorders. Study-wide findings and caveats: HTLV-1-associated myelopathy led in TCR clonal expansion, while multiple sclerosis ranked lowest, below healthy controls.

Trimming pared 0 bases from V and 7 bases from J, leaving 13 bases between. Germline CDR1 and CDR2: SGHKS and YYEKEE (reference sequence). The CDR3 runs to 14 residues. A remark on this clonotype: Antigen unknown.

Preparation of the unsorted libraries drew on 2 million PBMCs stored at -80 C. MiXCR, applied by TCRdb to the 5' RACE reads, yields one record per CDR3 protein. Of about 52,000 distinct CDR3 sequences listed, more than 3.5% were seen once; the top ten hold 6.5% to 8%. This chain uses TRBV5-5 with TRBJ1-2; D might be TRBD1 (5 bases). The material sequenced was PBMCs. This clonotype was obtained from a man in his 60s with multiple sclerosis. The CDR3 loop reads CASSLDPGQGGYTF. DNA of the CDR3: TGTGCCAGCAGCTTGGATCCAGGGCAGGGTGGCTACACCTTC. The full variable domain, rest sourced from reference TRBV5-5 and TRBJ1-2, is DAGVTQSPTHLIKTRGQQVTLRCSPISGHKSVSWYQQVLGQGPQFIFQYYEKEERGRGNFPDRFSARQFPNYSSELNVNALLLGDSALYLCASSLDPGQGGYTFGSGTRLTVV.